These 18 T cell receptor beta chains were sequenced from one sample in a study of tumor and adjacent non-tumor tissue in lung cancer. The library came from three nested PCR rounds adapted from ARM-PCR protocols. MiXCR, applied by TCRdb to the multiplex PCR reads, yields one record per CDR3 protein. In the table there are more than 55,000 distinct CDR3 sequences, about 77% of which are singletons. RNA was extracted from bulk tissue without any cell sorting. Distant lung tissue was collected more than 3 cm away from the tumor edge. The sample consisted of distant non-tumor lung tissue. The receptors derive from a man aged 55-75 years with non-small cell lung cancer.

Comments on this clonotype: At one boundary the junction diverges from the germline segment, which might be a read error. This chain uses TRBV6-1 with TRBJ2-5, with 11 bases that match TRBD2. This CDR3 spans 14 amino acids. Germline-derived CDR1 and CDR2 are MNHNS and SASEGT. Here the CDR3 DNA reads TGTGCCGGCAGTAGCGGGAGGGTCGTGGAGACCCAGTACTTC. Its protein is CAGSSGRVVETQYF.

The chain employs TRBV15 and TRBJ1-1; 7 bases agree with TRBD1. J lost 1 base, V lost 5 bases, and 13 bases had no gene match. This CDR3 is built from 17 residues. Germline loops: CDR1 LNHNV, CDR2 YYDKDF (reference sequence). The CDR3 nucleotides read TGTGCCACCAGCTCGCGGCGGACAGGTGCCACGAACACTGAAGCTTTCTTT. Its translation is CATSSRRTGATNTEAFF. Full variable domain (rest looked up from reference TRBV15 and TRBJ1-1): DAMVIQNPRYQVTQFGKPVTLSCSQTLNHNVMYWYQQKSSQAPKLLFHYYDKDFNNEADTPDNFQSRRPNTSFCFLDIRSPGLGDTAMYLCATSSRRTGATNTEAFFGQGTRLTVV.

Turning to this clonotype: A single base separates this from a much larger clone, so it may be a read error. The rearrangement links TRBV5-1 to TRBJ1-2, with D perhaps matching TRBD1 (6 bases). Germline CDR1 and CDR2: SGHRS and YFSETQ. This CDR3 spans 16 amino acids. CDR3 DNA: TGCGCCAGCATCTTGGAAGGCAGCAGGGGTAACTATGGCTACACCTTC. Translation gives CASILEGSRGNYGYTF.

A word on this clonotype: The junction differs from germline at one of its ends, possibly a read error. The chain has TRBV4-1 and TRBJ1-2; D remains ambiguous. This CDR3 has 13 amino acids. The germline V gene has CDR1 MGHRA and CDR2 YSYEKL. CDR3 nucleotides: TGCGCCAGCAGCCAAGACAAGTACTATGGCTACACCTTT. Translated: CASSQDKYYGYTF.

As to this clonotype: Relative to the germline gene, one junction end is altered; a read error may explain this. The rearrangement uses TRBV28 and TRBJ2-7; TRBD2 matches at 10 bases. Germline V gives CDR1 MDHEN, CDR2 SYDVKM. The CDR3 contains 17 residues. DNA for the CDR3: TGTGCCATCAGTTTGGTGACTAGCGGGCTCAATCTTTACGAACAGTACTTC. The encoded protein is CAISLVTSGLNLYEQYF.

This clonotype has a count of ten or more. This chain uses TRBV5-1 with TRBJ2-7; 7 bases map to TRBD1. Trimming at V came to 0 bases and at J to 4 bases, leaving 4 bases not matched to a gene. CDR1 and CDR2 (germline): SGHRS, YFSETQ. This CDR3 is 14 amino acids long. CDR3 DNA sequence: TGCGCCAGCAGCTTGGGGGACAGCTCTTACGAGCAGTACTTC. It is translated as CASSLGDSSYEQYF. The variable domain in full, completed from reference TRBV5-1 and TRBJ2-7, reads KAGVTQTPRYLIKTRGQQVTLSCSPISGHRSVSWYQQTPGQGLQFLFEYFSETQRNKGNFPGRFSGRQFSNSRSEMNVSTLELGDSALYLCASSLGDSSYEQYFGPGTRLTVT.

This chain joins TRBV20-1 and TRBJ2-7, with D possibly TRBD1 on 5 matching bases. V was trimmed by 7 bases and J by 0 bases, leaving 19 bases between them. Per germline, CDR1 DFQATT and CDR2 SNEGSKA (reference sequence). This CDR3 comprises 15 residues. CDR3 sequence: CSVTWGQEYSYEQYF. The CDR3 nucleotides are TGCAGTGTCACGTGGGGCCAGGAGTACTCCTACGAGCAGTACTTC.

The V gene is TRBV11-3, the J gene TRBJ2-7; TRBD1 matches at 12 bases. Germline V CDR1 and CDR2: SGHNT, YENEEA. Trimming cost V 8 bases and J 3 bases; bases outside gene matches: 14. CDR3 length: 17 amino acids. The CDR3: CASQSGQGAVYLYEQYF. The CDR3 DNA sequence: TGTGCCAGCCAGTCGGGACAGGGGGCGGTTTACCTCTACGAGCAGTACTTC.

Turning to this clonotype: Since no conserved phenylalanine or tryptophan closes the CDR3, a read error is the likely cause. The rearrangement joins TRBV11-1 to TRBJ2-2; D possibly corresponds to TRBD2 (7 bases). This CDR3 comprises 14 residues. Germline V CDR1 and CDR2: SGHAT, FQDESV (reference sequence). The CDR3: CASRQQGGTGVLFI. The CDR3, as DNA: TGTGCCAGCCGACAACAGGGAGGGACCGGGGTGCTGTTTATT.

On this clonotype: This sequence may be a read error, since a much larger clone differs from it by one base. V gene TRBV25-1 combines with J gene TRBJ2-7; no clear D. Germline-derived CDR1 and CDR2 are MGHDK and SYGVNS. The CDR3 has 14 residues. CDR3: CVSSEYGVKDEQYF. The CDR3 nucleotides read TGTGTCAGCAGTGAATATGGAGTAAAGGACGAGCAGTACTTC.

Comment on this clonotype: Germline is not matched at one junction end, which may reflect a read error. J is TRBJ1-2 and V is TRBV29-1, with D maybe TRBD1 (5 bases). The germline V gene has CDR1 SQVTM and CDR2 ANQGSEA. The CDR3 consists of 13 residues. The CDR3 here is CSVLGRGETGYTF. For the CDR3, the DNA is TGCAGCGTCCTGGGGAGGGGCGAGACTGGCTACACCTTT.

Remarks on this clonotype: The junction departs from germline at one end; a sequencing error may be responsible. The rearrangement uses TRBV4-2 and TRBJ2-7, with D possibly TRBD1 on 5 matching bases. The CDR3 has 16 residues. The germline V gene has CDR1 LGHNA and CDR2 YNFKEQ. The CDR3: CACSQEGAGASYEQYF. CDR3 sequence (DNA): TGTGCCTGCAGCCAAGAAGGGGCAGGAGCGTCCTACGAGCAGTATTTC.

This clonotype has only a few counts. A read error may produce the germline difference seen at one junction end. The chain recombines TRBV4-1 with TRBJ2-7; 7 bases agree with TRBD2. Germline CDR1 MGHRA, CDR2 YSYEKL. This CDR3 has 17 amino acids. The CDR3 coding sequence is TGCACCAGCAGCCAACATTGGGTTGGTGGGGGGGGATACGAGCAGTACTTC. Translated: CTSSQHWVGGGGYEQYF.

On this clonotype itself: Compared with germline, one end of the junction differs, possibly owing to a read error. The V and J genes are TRBV14 and TRBJ2-5; 14 nucleotides align to TRBD2. CDR1 is SGHDN and CDR2 is FVKESK in the germline V gene. The CDR3 has 16 residues. CDR3: CDSSGWTSGRQEIQYF. In DNA, the CDR3 is TGTGACAGCAGCGGCTGGACTAGCGGGAGGCAAGAGATCCAGTACTTC. Drawing the rest from reference TRBV14 and TRBJ2-5, the complete variable domain is EAGVTQFPSHSVIEKGQTVTLRCDPISGHDNLYWYRRVMGKEIKFLLHFVKESKQDESGMPNNRFLAERTGGTYSTLKVQPAELEDSGVYFCDSSGWTSGRQEIQYFGPGTRLLVL.

The J gene is TRBJ2-7, the V gene TRBV6-5, with a possible D match to TRBD2 (6 bases). CDR3 length equals 15 residues. CDR1 MNHEY and CDR2 SVGAGI come from the germline V gene. CDR3 bases: TGTACTAGCAGTCCCCAGTCCGTCGGTATCGACGAGCAGTACTTC. Amino acid sequence: CTSSPQSVGIDEQYF.

Ten or more counts support this clonotype. The gene calls are TRBV20-1 and TRBJ1-5; D is possibly TRBD1 (6 bases). Trimming removed 2 bases from V and 0 bases from J, with 11 bases in between. This CDR3 region has 15 residues. CDR1 and CDR2 (germline): DFQATT, SNEGSKA (reference sequence). As DNA, the CDR3 is TGCAGTGCTAGAAATCGCAGGGGTAGCAATCAGCCCCAGCATTTT. Its translation: CSARNRRGSNQPQHF.

Turning to this clonotype: A much larger clone is a single base away; this may be a read error. The chain combines TRBV5-1 with TRBJ1-4, with TRBD1 matching 7 bases. Germline V gene data show CDR1 as SGHRS and CDR2 as YFSETQ. The CDR3 has 15 residues. The chain's CDR3 is CASSLAGTANEKPFF. For the CDR3, the DNA is TGCGCCAGCAGCTTGGCCGGGACAGCTAATGAAAAACCGTTTTTT.

Comment on this clonotype: A single base separates this from a much larger clone, so it may be a read error. The V call is TRBV30, the J call TRBJ2-3; tentative D call: TRBD2 (7 bases). Trimming cost V 8 bases and J 6 bases, with 21 bases left between them. CDR1 is GTSNPN and CDR2 is SVGIG in the germline V gene (reference sequence). The CDR3 consists of 14 residues. The chain's CDR3 is CARGVGGRGDTQYF. Here the CDR3 DNA reads TGTGCCAGGGGGGTCGGCGGGAGAGGGGATACGCAGTATTTT.